This entry is about one TCR beta chain. What it binds is unknown. This record comes from a study of vaccination effects on CD4 cells after COVID-19. ViraFEST used viral peptide pools to expand antigen-specific CD4+ T cells before sequencing. With roughly 10 days of culture completed, CD4+ T cells were isolated. Negative nucleocapsid antibody tests before and after vaccination confirmed no previous SARS-CoV-2 infection. They grew over 1.5 million PBMC in each well, adding about 10 IU/ml IL-2 and 10 ug/ml peptides. Per germline, CDR1 SGHVS and CDR2 FQNEAQ. Trimming took 5 bases from V and 5 from J, leaving 3 bases between them. The CDR3 covers 10 residues. Some clones are missing from TCRdb's copy, which holds only in-frame ones; the method was immunoSEQ multiplex PCR. The table lists around 35,000 clones, about 70% of them singletons, with around 14% in the top ten.

The receptor was isolated from a human donor who received a COVID-19 vaccine. The chain recombines TRBV7-8 with TRBJ2-5; D unclear. This material consisted of CD4+ T cells from PBMCs cultured with HCoV-OC43 spike peptides, taken before COVID-19 vaccination. Subset specified: HCoV-OC43 spike overlapping peptide pool stimulation. The CDR3: CASSRETQYF. The CDR3, as DNA: TGTGCCAGCAGCCGCGAGACCCAGTACTTC.